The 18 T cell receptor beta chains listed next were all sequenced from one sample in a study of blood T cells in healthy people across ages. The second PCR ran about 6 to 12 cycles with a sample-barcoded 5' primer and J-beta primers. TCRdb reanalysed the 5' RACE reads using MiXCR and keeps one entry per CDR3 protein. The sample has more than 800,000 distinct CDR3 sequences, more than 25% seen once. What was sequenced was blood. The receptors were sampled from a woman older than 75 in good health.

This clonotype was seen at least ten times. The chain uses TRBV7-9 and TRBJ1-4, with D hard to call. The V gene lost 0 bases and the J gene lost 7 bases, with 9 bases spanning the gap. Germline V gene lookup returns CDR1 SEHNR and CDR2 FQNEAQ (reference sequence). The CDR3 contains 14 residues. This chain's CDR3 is CASSLAGSGEKLFF. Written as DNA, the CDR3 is TGTGCCAGCAGCTTAGCAGGGTCCGGTGAAAAACTGTTTTTT. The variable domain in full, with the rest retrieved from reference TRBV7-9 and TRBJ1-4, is DTGVSQNPRHKITKRGQNVTFRCDPISEHNRLYWYRQTLGQGPEFLTYFQNEAQLEKSRLLSDRFSAERPKGSFSTLEIQRTEQGDSAMYLCASSLAGSGEKLFFGSGTQLSVL.

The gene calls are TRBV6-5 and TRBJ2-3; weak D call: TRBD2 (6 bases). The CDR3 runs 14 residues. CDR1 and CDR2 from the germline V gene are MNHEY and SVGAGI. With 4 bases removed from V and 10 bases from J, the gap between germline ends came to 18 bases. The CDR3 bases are TGTGCCAGCAGTTCGGGGAGGATGGGGGTATCGCAGTATTTT. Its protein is CASSSGRMGVSQYF.

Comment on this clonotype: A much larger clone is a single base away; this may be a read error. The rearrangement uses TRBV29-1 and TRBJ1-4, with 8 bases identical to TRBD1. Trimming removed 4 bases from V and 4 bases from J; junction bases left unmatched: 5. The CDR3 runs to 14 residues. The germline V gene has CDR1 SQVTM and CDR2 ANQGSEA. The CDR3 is CSVGRQGSNEKLFF. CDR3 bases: TGCAGCGTTGGCAGACAGGGGAGTAATGAAAAACTGTTTTTT.

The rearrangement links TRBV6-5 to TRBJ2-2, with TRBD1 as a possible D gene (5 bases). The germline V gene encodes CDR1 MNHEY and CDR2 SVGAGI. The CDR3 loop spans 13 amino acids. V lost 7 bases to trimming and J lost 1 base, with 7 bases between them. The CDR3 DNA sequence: TGTGCCAGCACCCAGGGGAACACCGGGGAGCTGTTTTTT. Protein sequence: CASTQGNTGELFF.

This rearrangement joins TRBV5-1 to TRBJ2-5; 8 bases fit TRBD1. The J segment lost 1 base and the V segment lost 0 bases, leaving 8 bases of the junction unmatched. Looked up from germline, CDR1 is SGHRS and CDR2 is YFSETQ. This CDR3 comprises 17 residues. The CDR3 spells CASSLETGGNGQETQYF. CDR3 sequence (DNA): TGCGCCAGCAGCTTGGAAACAGGGGGTAACGGCCAAGAGACCCAGTACTTC.

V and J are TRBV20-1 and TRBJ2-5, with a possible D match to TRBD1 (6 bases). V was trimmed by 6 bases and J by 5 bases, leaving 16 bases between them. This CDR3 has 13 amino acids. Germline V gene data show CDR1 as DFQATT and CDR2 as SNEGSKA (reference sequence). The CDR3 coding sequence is TGCAGTGCCATTGGGGGCTGGGGGGAGACCCAGTACTTC. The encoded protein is CSAIGGWGETQYF.

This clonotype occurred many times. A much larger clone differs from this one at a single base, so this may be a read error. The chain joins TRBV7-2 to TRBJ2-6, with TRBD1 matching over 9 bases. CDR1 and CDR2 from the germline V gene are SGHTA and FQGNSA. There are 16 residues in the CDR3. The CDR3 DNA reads TGTGCCAGCAGCATAGGGACAGGGACGGGGGCCAACGTCCGGACTTTC. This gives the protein CASSIGTGTGANVRTF.

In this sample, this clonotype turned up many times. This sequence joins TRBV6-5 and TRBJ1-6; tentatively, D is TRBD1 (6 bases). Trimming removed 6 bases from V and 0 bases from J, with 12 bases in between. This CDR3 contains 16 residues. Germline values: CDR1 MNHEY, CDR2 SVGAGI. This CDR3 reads CASSGTPSSYNSPLHF. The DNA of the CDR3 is TGTGCCAGCAGCGGGACACCGAGCTCCTATAATTCACCCCTCCACTTT.

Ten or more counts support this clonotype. CDR3 DNA sequence: TGTGCCAGCAGCCGACAGGGGGGAAGGGTTGGGGCCAACGTCCTGACTTTC. This translates into CASSRQGGRVGANVLTF. The J gene is TRBJ2-6, the V gene TRBV3-1, with 9 nucleotides matching TRBD1. J gave up 3 bases and V 4 bases, and 7 bases lay outside the gene matches. The V gene's germline CDR1 is LGHDT and CDR2 YNNKEL (reference sequence). This CDR3 is built from 17 residues.

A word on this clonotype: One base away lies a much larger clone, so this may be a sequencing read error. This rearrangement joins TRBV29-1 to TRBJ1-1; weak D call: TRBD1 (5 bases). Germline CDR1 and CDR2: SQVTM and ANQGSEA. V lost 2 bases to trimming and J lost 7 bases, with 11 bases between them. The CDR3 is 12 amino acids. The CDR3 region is CSVEPGCGEAFF. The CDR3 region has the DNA TGCAGCGTTGAACCAGGGTGTGGTGAAGCTTTCTTT. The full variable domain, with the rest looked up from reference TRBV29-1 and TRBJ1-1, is SAVISQKPSRDICQRGTSLTIQCQVDSQVTMMFWYRQQPGQSLTLIATANQGSEATYESGFVIDKFPISRPNLTFSTLTVSNMSPEDSSIYLCSVEPGCGEAFFGQGTRLTVV.

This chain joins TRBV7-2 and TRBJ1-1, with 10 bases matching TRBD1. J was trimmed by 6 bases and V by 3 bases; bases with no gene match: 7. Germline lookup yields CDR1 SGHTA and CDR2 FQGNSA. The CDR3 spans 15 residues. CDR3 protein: CASSFGQGGGAEAFF. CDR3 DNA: TGTGCCAGCAGCTTCGGACAGGGGGGGGGGGCTGAAGCTTTCTTT.

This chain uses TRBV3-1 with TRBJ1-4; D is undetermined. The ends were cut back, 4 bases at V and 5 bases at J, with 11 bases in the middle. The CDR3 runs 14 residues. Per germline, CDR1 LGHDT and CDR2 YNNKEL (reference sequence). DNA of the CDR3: TGTGCCAGCAGCCCAAGGACGGAGAATGAAAAACTGTTTTTT. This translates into CASSPRTENEKLFF.

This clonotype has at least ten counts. CDR3 protein: CASSQEPRGRRSGANVLTF. CDR3 DNA: TGCGCCAGCAGCCAAGAACCCCGGGGGCGTAGGTCTGGGGCCAACGTCCTGACTTTC. The chain combines TRBV4-3 with TRBJ2-6; the D gene could be TRBD1 or TRBD2 (6 bases each). The V gene's germline CDR1 is LGHNA and CDR2 YSLEER. This CDR3 is built from 19 residues. V lost 0 bases to trimming and J lost 1 base, with 16 bases between them.

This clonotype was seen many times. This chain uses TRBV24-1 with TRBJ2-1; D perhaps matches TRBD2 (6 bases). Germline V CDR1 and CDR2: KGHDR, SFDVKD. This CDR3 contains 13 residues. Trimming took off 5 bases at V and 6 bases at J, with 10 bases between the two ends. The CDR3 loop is CATSGPGVNEQFF. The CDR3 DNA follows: TGTGCCACCAGTGGACCGGGGGTCAATGAGCAGTTCTTC.

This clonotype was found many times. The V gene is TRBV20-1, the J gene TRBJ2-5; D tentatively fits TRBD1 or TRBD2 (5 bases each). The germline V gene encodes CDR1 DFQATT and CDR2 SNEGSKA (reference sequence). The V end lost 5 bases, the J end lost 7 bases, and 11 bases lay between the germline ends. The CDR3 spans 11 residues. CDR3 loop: CSAGTGGTQYF. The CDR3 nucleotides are TGCAGTGCTGGGACCGGTGGGACCCAGTACTTC.

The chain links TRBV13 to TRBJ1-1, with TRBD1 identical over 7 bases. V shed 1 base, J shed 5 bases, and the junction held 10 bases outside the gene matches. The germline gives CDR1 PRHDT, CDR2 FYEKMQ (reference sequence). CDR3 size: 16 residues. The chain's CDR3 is CASSLDWAGGHTEAFF. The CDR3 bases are TGTGCCAGCAGCTTAGATTGGGCAGGGGGACATACTGAAGCTTTCTTT.

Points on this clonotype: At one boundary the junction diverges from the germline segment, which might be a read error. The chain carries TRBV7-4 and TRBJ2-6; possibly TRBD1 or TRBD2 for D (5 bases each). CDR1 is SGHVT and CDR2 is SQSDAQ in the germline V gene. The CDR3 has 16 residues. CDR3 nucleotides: TGCACCCCCTGTCGGCAGGGAGCATCTGGGGCCAACGTCCTGACTTTC. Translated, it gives CTPCRQGASGANVLTF.

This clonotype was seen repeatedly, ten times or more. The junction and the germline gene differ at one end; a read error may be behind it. The CDR3 sequence: CASSQGQGSEKLFF. The CDR3 bases are TGCGCCAGCAGCCAAGGACAGGGGAGCGAAAAACTGTTTTTT. The gene calls are TRBV5-5 and TRBJ1-4, with 9 bases aligning to TRBD1. Germline V CDR1 and CDR2: SGHKS, YYEKEE (reference sequence). The CDR3 has 14 residues.